Following are 2 T cell receptor beta chains from one sample sequenced in a study of CD8 T cells in ankylosing spondylitis. Regarding the study as a whole: Among TCR beta sequences, a motif of several highly homologous variants appeared characteristic of ankylosing spondylitis blood.

These receptors lack a known antigen. TCRdb reanalysed the 5' RACE reads using MiXCR and keeps one entry per CDR3 protein. This sample carries some 840,000 distinct CDR3 sequences, approximately 12% of them seen once, and the ten largest clones take roughly 0.51%. The source material was blood, either unsorted or a sorted T cell fraction (not recorded which). These receptors were taken from a male donor with ankylosing spondylitis.

The chain has TRBV20-1 and TRBJ1-5; D unresolved. Trimming cost V 1 base and J 1 base, with 8 bases left between them. CDR3 length equals 14 residues. Germline V gene lookup returns CDR1 DFQATT and CDR2 SNEGSKA (reference sequence). CDR3 DNA: TGCAGTGCTAGAGCCTTTCAGAGCAATCAGCCCCAGCATTTT. This sequence encodes CSARAFQSNQPQHF.

Ten or more counts support this clonotype. This chain joins TRBV29-1 and TRBJ1-6, with D unresolved. V lost 5 bases and J lost 9, with 14 bases in between. CDR1 is SQVTM, CDR2 ANQGSEA, per germline. The CDR3 runs to 13 residues. The CDR3 loop reads CSVRSGDSSPLHF. Here the CDR3 DNA reads TGCAGCGTTAGGTCCGGGGATAGTTCACCCCTCCACTTT.